Sequencing of this T cell receptor beta chain was carried out in a study of T cells in Graves' hyperthyroidism and ophthalmopathy. Based on clinical symptoms, serum thyroxine and TRAb, thyroid ultrasound and orbital computed tomography, diagnoses were reached. Each 10 ml fresh peripheral blood draw supplied the PBMCs. This clonotype was detected many times. Its antigen is not identified. Regions amplified from RNA transcripts were the TCR beta CDR3 regions. First-round RT-PCR targeting the TCR CDR3 was performed with the HTBI primer set. Each CDR3 protein is one row after TCRdb ran MiXCR on the multiplex PCR reads. The sample holds around 100,000 distinct CDR3 sequences, roughly 47% seen once. V was clipped by 4 bases and J by 8 bases, with 9 bases between them. The length of the CDR3 is 11 residues. Germline values: CDR1 SGHTA, CDR2 FQGNSA. Regarding the study as a whole: Using 13 V-J features, a model discriminated ophthalmopathy from stable hyperthyroidism.

The sequence was obtained from a man aged 35-49 years with Graves' hyperthyroidism. The V and J genes are TRBV7-2 and TRBJ2-7; D could derive from TRBD1 or TRBD2 (5 bases each). Sequencing used blood. DNA for the CDR3: TGTGCCAGCAGCTCGAGGGGAAAGCAGTACTTC. Translating gives CASSSRGKQYF.